This is a list of T cell receptor beta chains from one sample in a study of cytotoxic CD8 clonotypes in ibrutinib-treated CLL. Method: immunoSEQ multiplex PCR; TCRdb's copy keeps in-frame clones and lacks some. In the table there are approximately 20,000 clones, roughly 80% of which are singletons. Sequencing used PBMCs, obtained before ibrutinib treatment. The receptor source for this set is a human donor with chronic lymphocytic leukemia. Both conserved end residues are part of each CDR3. A D gene is named only where the DNA matches it firmly. The size of a clone is reported for some rows only, either as once, few or many, or as a class for expanded clones.

abundance: NA; len: 14; j_gene: TRBJ1-5; v_gene: TRBV4-1; d_gene: TRBD1; CDR3nt: TGCGCCAGCAGCCGACAGGGAGGCAATCAGCCCCAGCATTTT; CDR3aa: CASSRQGGNQPQHF
abundance: NA; len: 14; j_gene: TRBJ1-4; v_gene: TRBV5-1; d_gene: NA; CDR3nt: TGCGCCAGCAGCTTGGACAGGCGAAATGAAAAACTGTTTTTT; CDR3aa: CASSLDRRNEKLFF
abundance: NA; len: 15; j_gene: TRBJ1-4; v_gene: TRBV18; d_gene: NA; CDR3nt: TGTGCCAGCTCACTGGTCCGGGATACTAATGAAAAACTGTTTTTT; CDR3aa: CASSLVRDTNEKLFF
abundance: NA; len: 16; j_gene: TRBJ1-2; v_gene: TRBV6-1; d_gene: TRBD1; CDR3nt: TGTGCCAGCAGTGTACCTACAGGGGCGTCTCACTATGGCTACACCTTC; CDR3aa: CASSVPTGASHYGYTF
abundance: few; len: 14; j_gene: TRBJ1-5; v_gene: TRBV15; d_gene: NA; CDR3nt: TGTGCCACCAGCAGAGCAGGAAACAATCAGCCCCAGCATTTT; CDR3aa: CATSRAGNNQPQHF
abundance: once; len: 18; j_gene: TRBJ2-3; v_gene: TRBV13; d_gene: NA; CDR3nt: TGTGCCAGCAGCCCTACCCCCGAGAGGGGGGGCCCCCTAGATACGCAGTATTTT; CDR3aa: CASSPTPERGGPLDTQYF
abundance: once; len: 14; j_gene: TRBJ1-1; v_gene: TRBV5-4; d_gene: NA; CDR3nt: TGTGCCAGCAGCTTCGAGATCATGAACACTGAAGCTTTCTTT; CDR3aa: CASSFEIMNTEAFF
abundance: NA; len: 15; j_gene: TRBJ2-7; v_gene: TRBV7-2; d_gene: TRBD2; CDR3nt: TGTGCCAGCAGCTTAGAACTAGCGGGGGTCTACGAGCAGTACTTC; CDR3aa: CASSLELAGVYEQYF
abundance: NA; len: 11; j_gene: TRBJ2-3; v_gene: TRBV29-1; d_gene: NA; CDR3nt: TGCAGCGTTGAATTGGCAGATACGCAGTATTTT; CDR3aa: CSVELADTQYF
abundance: NA; len: 14; j_gene: TRBJ1-2; v_gene: TRBV27; d_gene: NA; CDR3nt: TGTGCCAGCAGCCAAGGGGTGTATAACTATGGCTACACCTTC; CDR3aa: CASSQGVYNYGYTF
abundance: NA; len: 15; j_gene: TRBJ1-5; v_gene: TRBV7-9; d_gene: NA; CDR3nt: TGTGCCAGCAGCTCGGCCGGGGCCGGCAATCAGCCCCAGCATTTT; CDR3aa: CASSSAGAGNQPQHF
abundance: NA; len: 13; j_gene: TRBJ1-1; v_gene: TRBV5-4; d_gene: NA; CDR3nt: TGTGCCAGCAGCCTACTATTCGGGACTGAAGCTTTCTTT; CDR3aa: CASSLLFGTEAFF
abundance: NA; len: 14; j_gene: TRBJ1-2; v_gene: TRBV28; d_gene: TRBD1; CDR3nt: TGTGCCAGCAGTCTCGTGGACAGGGGAAATGGCTACACCTTC; CDR3aa: CASSLVDRGNGYTF
abundance: NA; len: 15; j_gene: TRBJ2-7; v_gene: TRBV6-1; d_gene: TRBD1; CDR3nt: TGTGCCAGCAGTGAGTGGGACAGGGGCCCCTACGAGCAGTACTTC; CDR3aa: CASSEWDRGPYEQYF
abundance: NA; len: 15; j_gene: TRBJ1-2; v_gene: TRBV18; d_gene: NA; CDR3nt: TGTGCCAGCTCACCGTCTGAGGGGCGCGACTATGGCTACACCTTC; CDR3aa: CASSPSEGRDYGYTF
abundance: NA; len: 14; j_gene: TRBJ1-1; v_gene: TRBV28; d_gene: NA; CDR3nt: TGTGCCAGCAGTTTATGGACAAGGGGCACTGAAGCTTTCTTT; CDR3aa: CASSLWTRGTEAFF
abundance: NA; len: 11; j_gene: TRBJ2-2; v_gene: TRBV7-3; d_gene: NA; CDR3nt: TGTGCCAGCAGCTTAGCCGGGGAGCTGTTTTTT; CDR3aa: CASSLAGELFF
abundance: NA; len: 14; j_gene: TRBJ2-5; v_gene: TRBV7-8; d_gene: NA; CDR3nt: TGTGCCAGCAGCTTAGTTTACAGCCAAGAGACCCAGTACTTC; CDR3aa: CASSLVYSQETQYF
abundance: medium-sized; len: 16; j_gene: TRBJ1-5; v_gene: TRBV9; d_gene: TRBD1; CDR3nt: TGTGCCAGCAGCGAGACCGGGACAGGGGTTGGTCAGCCCCAGCATTTT; CDR3aa: CASSETGTGVGQPQHF
abundance: few; len: 16; j_gene: TRBJ2-2; v_gene: TRBV19; d_gene: TRBD2; CDR3nt: TGTGCCAGTAGTATTGCGGGGGGCTCGAACACCGGGGAGCTGTTTTTT; CDR3aa: CASSIAGGSNTGELFF
abundance: NA; len: 18; j_gene: TRBJ2-6; v_gene: TRBV11-2; d_gene: TRBD2; CDR3nt: TGTGCCAGCAGCTTAGGCTCTAGCGGGGCCCCTGGGGCCAACGTCCTGACTTTC; CDR3aa: CASSLGSSGAPGANVLTF